Following are 25 T cell receptor beta chains from one sample sequenced in a study of control samples from healthy donors and cancer patients. Produced via immunoSEQ multiplex PCR; TCRdb's table is partial and in-frame only. The data hold about 81,000 clones, with 94% observed a single time. Sequencing input: blood. The receptors shown here come from a woman aged 18-30 years in good health.

This chain uses TRBV5-1 with TRBJ2-1; tentative D call: TRBD1 (8 bases). This CDR3 comprises 16 residues. Germline V lookup: CDR1 SGHRS, CDR2 YFSETQ. The V end lost 4 bases, the J end lost 4 bases, and 18 bases lay between the germline ends. CDR3 residues: CASSPTGDYTYNEQFF. DNA of the CDR3: TGCGCCAGCAGCCCGACAGGGGACTACACTTACAATGAGCAGTTCTTC.

V and J are TRBV27 and TRBJ1-1; D not certain. With 5 bases removed from V and 0 bases from J, the gap between germline ends came to 7 bases. This CDR3 contains 13 residues. CDR1 MNHEY and CDR2 SMNVEV come from the germline V gene (reference sequence). CDR3 sequence reads: CASSPLVNTEAFF. For the CDR3, the DNA is TGTGCCAGCAGTCCGCTGGTGAACACTGAAGCTTTCTTT.

V is TRBV28 and J is TRBJ2-7; TRBD1 agrees at 12 bases. Per the germline V gene, CDR1 is MDHEN and CDR2 is SYDVKM. CDR3 length: 20 residues. With 5 bases clipped from V and 2 bases from J, the junction kept 19 bases outside the gene matches. The CDR3 here is CASSLRRDRGRVPITYEQYF. CDR3 DNA sequence: TGTGCCAGCAGTCTCCGCCGGGACAGGGGGCGAGTTCCCATCACCTACGAGCAGTACTTC.

V usage is TRBV7-3 and J usage is TRBJ2-7; D is possibly TRBD1 (6 bases). This CDR3 is built from 13 residues. With 4 bases removed from V and 4 bases from J, the gap between germline ends came to 11 bases. Germline V gives CDR1 SGHTA, CDR2 FQGTGA. The CDR3 loop reads CASSSSRGYEQYF. DNA for the CDR3: TGTGCCAGCAGCTCATCCAGGGGTTACGAGCAGTACTTC.

The chain links TRBV14 to TRBJ2-3; D could derive from TRBD1 or TRBD2 (6 bases each). The CDR3 covers 17 residues. Germline lookup yields CDR1 SGHDN and CDR2 FVKESK. The V and J ends lost 2 bases and 6 bases respectively, with 21 bases between them. The CDR3 DNA is TGTGCCAGCAGCCAAAACCGGTGGAGGAGGGGGGCGGATACGCAGTATTTT. Protein sequence: CASSQNRWRRGADTQYF.

The V call is TRBV2, the J call TRBJ2-2; 13 nucleotides line up with TRBD2. Germline-derived CDR1 and CDR2 are SNHLY and FYNNEI. The CDR3 is 16 amino acids. V was pared by 6 bases and J by 3 bases, with 4 bases of the junction left unmatched. CDR3: CASRGTSGTYTGELFF. For the CDR3, the DNA is TGTGCCAGCAGGGGGACTAGCGGGACCTACACCGGGGAGCTGTTTTTT.

V is TRBV28 and J is TRBJ2-1; the D gene is possibly TRBD2 (7 bases). Trimming left V 3 bases short and J 6 bases short, with 15 bases between. Germline-derived CDR1 and CDR2 are MDHEN and SYDVKM. This CDR3 has 15 residues. CDR3 sequence reads: CASSFGGGGFNEQFF. CDR3 coding DNA: TGTGCCAGCAGTTTTGGAGGGGGGGGCTTCAATGAGCAGTTCTTC.

CDR3 DNA: TGTGCCAGCAGCCCGGGATGGGGTCCCGGGGAGCTGTTTTTT. It specifies CASSPGWGPGELFF. The chain combines TRBV3-1 (or the pseudogene TRBV3-2) with TRBJ2-2, with D maybe TRBD2 (5 bases). V was clipped by 4 bases and J by 6 bases, with 12 bases between them. This CDR3 region has 14 residues. The germline V gene has CDR1 LGHDT and CDR2 YNNKEL (reference sequence).

The J gene is TRBJ1-1, the V gene TRBV4-3, with D uncertain. The CDR3 contains 15 residues. From germline, CDR1 is LGHNA and CDR2 YSLEER. V lost 2 bases, J lost 6 bases, and 16 bases lay in between. The CDR3 reads CASSQPLKSPAEAFF. CDR3 coding DNA: TGCGCCAGCAGCCAACCCCTCAAAAGTCCGGCTGAAGCTTTCTTT.

The chain combines TRBV7-2 with TRBJ1-5; D is unclear. V was clipped by 5 bases and J by 4 bases, with 6 bases between them. Looked up from germline, CDR1 is SGHTA and CDR2 is FQGNSA. CDR3 length equals 12 residues. CDR3 sequence reads: CASSPANQPQHF. CDR3 DNA sequence: TGTGCCAGCAGCCCAGCTAATCAGCCCCAGCATTTT.

This clone was detected only once. The V and J genes are TRBV7-2 and TRBJ2-7; 9 positions agree with TRBD2. With V trimmed by 5 bases and J by 7 bases, 12 bases remained unmatched. Germline values: CDR1 SGHTA, CDR2 FQGNSA. The CDR3 sequence is 15 residues long. The CDR3 nucleotides read TGTGCCAGCAGCCCAGCGACGCGGGAGGGCCGTGAGCAGTACTTC. This codes for CASSPATREGREQYF. Full variable domain (missing parts from reference TRBV7-2 and TRBJ2-7): GAGVSQSPSNKVTEKGKDVELRCDPISGHTALYWYRQSLGQGLEFLIYFQGNSAPDKSGLPSDRFSAERTGGSVSTLTIQRTQQEDSAVYLCASSPATREGREQYFGPGTRLTVT.

This clone was found a few times. The chain recombines TRBV2 with TRBJ1-5, with 7 bases aligning to TRBD1. V lost 10 bases to trimming and J lost 7 bases; unmatched junction nucleotides: 19. This CDR3 is built from 16 residues. Germline CDR1 reads SNHLY; CDR2 reads FYNNEI. DNA of the CDR3: TGTGCCACCTCGTGGGGCGGGGGGACAGATGCCCAGCCCCAGCATTTT. It yields the protein CATSWGGGTDAQPQHF.

This clone was recorded only once. The chain combines TRBV7-3 with TRBJ2-3; 7 bases match TRBD2. V was pared by 5 bases and J by 0 bases, with 11 bases of the junction left unmatched. Germline CDR1 SGHTA, CDR2 FQGTGA. This CDR3 contains 17 residues. CDR3 amino acids: CASSLLGLKSSTDTQYF. The CDR3 DNA sequence: TGTGCCAGCAGCCTCCTGGGACTAAAAAGTAGCACAGATACGCAGTATTTT.

This chain uses TRBV9 with TRBJ2-3; unclear D gene. Germline lookup yields CDR1 SGDLS and CDR2 YYNGEE. There are 14 residues in the CDR3. Deletions cut 0 bases from V and 3 bases from J, with 8 bases between. In DNA, the CDR3 is TGTGCCAGCAGCGTAGAGGATAAGACAGATACGCAGTATTTT. It translates to CASSVEDKTDTQYF. The full variable domain, in which reference TRBV9 and TRBJ2-3 provide the parts outside the CDR3, is DSGVTQTPKHLITATGQRVTLRCSPRSGDLSVYWYQQSLDQGLQFLIQYYNGEERAKGNILERFSAQQFPDLHSELNLSSLELGDSALYFCASSVEDKTDTQYFGPGTRLTVL.

J is TRBJ1-2 and V is TRBV5-8, with D perhaps TRBD1 (5 bases). The length of the CDR3 is 15 residues. Germline CDR1 reads SGHTS; CDR2 reads YDEGEE. V shed 1 base and J shed 2 bases, with 12 bases lying between them. CDR3 sequence reads: CASSLRAGWNYGYTF. The CDR3 coding sequence is TGTGCCAGCAGCTTGAGGGCAGGGTGGAACTATGGCTACACCTTC.

The chain uses TRBV4-1 and TRBJ2-2; D not certain. CDR3 length: 14 amino acids. The germline gives CDR1 MGHRA, CDR2 YSYEKL. With 0 bases removed from V and 4 bases from J, the gap between germline ends came to 6 bases. The CDR3 DNA sequence: TGCGCCAGCAGCCAAGATTTAGGCACCGGGGAGCTGTTTTTT. Encoded protein: CASSQDLGTGELFF.

The V call is TRBV4-1, the J call TRBJ2-3; 10 positions match TRBD2. Germline loops: CDR1 MGHRA, CDR2 YSYEKL. The V gene end was trimmed by 2 bases and the J gene end by 6 bases; junction bases not matched to a gene: 14. This CDR3 comprises 18 residues. CDR3 protein: CASSQSPSGSAVPDTQYF. CDR3 nucleotides: TGCGCCAGCAGCCAATCCCCTAGCGGGAGTGCTGTCCCGGATACGCAGTATTTT.

The genes are TRBV7-7 and TRBJ1-1; no definite D call. V dropped 2 bases and J dropped 0 bases, with 4 bases sitting between them. The CDR3 consists of 13 residues. Germline V gives CDR1 SSHAT, CDR2 FNYEAQ (reference sequence). CDR3 in DNA: TGTGCCAGCAGCTTATACTTGAACACTGAAGCTTTCTTT. It translates to CASSLYLNTEAFF.

V usage is TRBV29-1 and J usage is TRBJ2-5; the match to TRBD2 covers 9 bases. The CDR3 is 15 amino acids. Germline CDR1 and CDR2: SQVTM and ANQGSEA. J was trimmed by 5 bases and V by 4 bases; bases with no gene match: 11. CDR3 loop: CSVAGGSGGQETQYF. In DNA, the CDR3 is TGCAGCGTTGCCGGGGGTAGCGGGGGACAGGAGACCCAGTACTTC.

This clone was observed a handful of times. The chain uses TRBV9 and TRBJ2-2, with TRBD1 identical over 8 bases. Germline trimming cut 4 bases from V and 4 bases from J; bases unmatched to any gene: 6. The CDR3 runs 15 residues. In germline, CDR1 is SGDLS, CDR2 YYNGEE. The CDR3 here is CASSPLDRATGELFF. The DNA of the CDR3 is TGTGCCAGCAGCCCTCTGGACAGGGCCACCGGGGAGCTGTTTTTT.

CDR3 bases: TGTGCCAGCAGTCCCTCAACTGCTTATAGCAATCAGCCCCAGCATTTT. It specifies CASSPSTAYSNQPQHF. The chain links TRBV27 to TRBJ1-5; D remains unclear. V was clipped by 5 bases and J by 0 bases, with 14 bases between them. CDR1 and CDR2 from the germline V gene are MNHEY and SMNVEV (reference sequence). The CDR3 totals 16 residues.

This clone has just one count. The rearrangement links TRBV3-1 (or the pseudogene TRBV3-2) to TRBJ2-1, with 15 nucleotides matching TRBD2. Germline CDR1 LGHDT, CDR2 YNNKEL (reference sequence). The V and J ends lost 2 bases and 0 bases, in that order; junction bases with no gene match: 8. The CDR3 has 20 amino acids. CDR3 coding DNA: TGTGCCAGCAGCCAAATCGTTGGACTAGCGGGAGGGAGCTCCTACAATGAGCAGTTCTTC. This sequence encodes CASSQIVGLAGGSSYNEQFF.

The rearrangement uses TRBV27 and TRBJ1-2; D call uncertain. Trimming stripped 6 bases from V and 6 bases from J, with 20 bases between. The CDR3 is made up of 15 amino acids. Per germline, CDR1 MNHEY and CDR2 SMNVEV (reference sequence). CDR3 protein: CASRSTGQLINGYTF. The CDR3 coding sequence is TGTGCCAGCAGATCGACCGGGCAACTTATTAATGGCTACACCTTC.

The rearrangement uses TRBV18 and TRBJ1-5, with unresolved D. Germline V gene sequence: CDR1 KGHSH, CDR2 LQKENI. CDR3 length: 15 residues. V was cut by 6 bases and J by 1 base, with 13 bases left in between. As DNA, the CDR3 is TGTGCCAGCTCGCCAACGGGTCTGAGCAATCAGCCCCAGCATTTT. It yields the protein CASSPTGLSNQPQHF.

This clone turned up a few times. The J gene is TRBJ1-1, the V gene TRBV28; 9 nucleotides agree with TRBD1. V lost 7 bases, J lost 3 bases, and 9 bases stayed unmatched. Germline V lookup: CDR1 MDHEN, CDR2 SYDVKM. This CDR3 comprises 15 residues. As DNA, the CDR3 is TGTGCCAGCACCGAGTTGGGACAGGGATACACTGAAGCTTTCTTT. The encoded protein is CASTELGQGYTEAFF.